This note documents a single T cell receptor (beta chain) sequence. Antigen: not known. 60 Vbeta and 13 Jbeta primers were used in PCR. Authors' methods: Later work found 74 million or so unique TCR beta chains, with roughly 11 million shared. Sequenced by immunoSEQ multiplex PCR; TCRdb stores in-frame clones only, minus some. For V, J and clone size, that table is used; D and trimming come from the DNA. The sample shows roughly 200,000 clones, just over 75% of them seen only once. The sample originates from a study of cytomegalovirus exposure and HLA in healthy donors. The study's findings and limits: Earlier analysis looked at TCR beta V segments, and most were productive about 90% or about 30% of the time. V segments that were indistinguishable, TRBV6-2 and TRBV6-3 among them, were omitted from analysis.

The CDR3 runs 14 residues. V was pared by 5 bases and J by 4 bases, with 5 bases of the junction left unmatched. Germline CDR1 SGHTA, CDR2 FQGNSA. This receptor was taken from a man aged 25 to 45 in good health and CMV-seronegative. The sequencing input was PBMCs. The rearrangement links TRBV7-2 to TRBJ1-5, with 7 bases identical to TRBD1. In DNA, the CDR3 is TGTGCCAGCAGCCCCCGGACAGGTAATCAGCCCCAGCATTTT. Translating gives CASSPRTGNQPQHF.